A selection of T cell receptor beta chains follows, all from one sample in a study of T cell changes during pregnancy in multiple sclerosis. Clones were read by immunoSEQ multiplex PCR, and TCRdb kept only the in-frame ones, dropping some. The sample holds 17,000 or so clones, around 95% seen once. Sequenced material: peripheral blood, taken in the third trimester of pregnancy. The receptors here all came from a female donor with multiple sclerosis, enrolled in a pregnancy study. Each CDR3 is given with its conserved first and last residue. Fields, in order: D gene, J gene, V gene, clone size, CDR3 DNA, CDR3 protein. D genes are given only for firm matches. Size values are once, few and many counts, or a class for expanded clones, and some rows have none.

D: TRBD1; J: TRBJ1-2; V: TRBV6-5; size: .; DNA: TGTGCCAGCAGTTCAAGACAGGGCGGCTATGGCTACACCTTC; CDR3: CASSSRQGGYGYTF
D: TRBD2; J: TRBJ2-7; V: TRBV19; size: .; DNA: TGTGCCACGGGAGGGAGACGGGACGAGCAGTACTTC; CDR3: CATGGRRDEQYF
D: .; J: TRBJ2-2; V: TRBV15; size: .; DNA: TGTGCCACCAGCAGAGATTTCGCAGGGACGAACACCGGGGAGCTGTTTTTT; CDR3: CATSRDFAGTNTGELFF
D: TRBD2; J: TRBJ2-7; V: TRBV9; size: .; DNA: TGTGCCAGCAGCCCCAGAAGCGGGGCCTCCTACGAGCAGTACTTC; CDR3: CASSPRSGASYEQYF
D: TRBD1; J: TRBJ1-3; V: TRBV6-6; size: .; DNA: TGTGCCAGCAGTTACTCGGGGACAGGGGGAAACACCATATATTTT; CDR3: CASSYSGTGGNTIYF
D: TRBD1; J: TRBJ2-7; V: TRBV6-5; size: .; DNA: TGTGCCAGCAGTTACTCGATGGACAGGGGCTACGAGCAGTACTTC; CDR3: CASSYSMDRGYEQYF
D: .; J: TRBJ2-3; V: TRBV6-4; size: .; DNA: TGTGCCAGCAGTGACTCCGGGGGAAGAACGCAGTATTTT; CDR3: CASSDSGGRTQYF
D: TRBD2; J: TRBJ2-5; V: TRBV6-5; size: .; DNA: TGTGCCAGCAGTTACGGACTAGCGGGAGGAGAGACCCAGTACTTC; CDR3: CASSYGLAGGETQYF
D: TRBD1; J: TRBJ1-6; V: TRBV19; size: few; DNA: TGTGCCAGTAGTAAAGTGGACAGGGGAAATAATTCACCCCTCCACTTT; CDR3: CASSKVDRGNNSPLHF
D: .; J: TRBJ1-1; V: TRBV19; size: .; DNA: TGTGCCAGTAGTACGTCGAGTATGAACACTGAAGCTTTCTTT; CDR3: CASSTSSMNTEAFF
D: TRBD2; J: TRBJ2-1; V: TRBV4-2; size: .; DNA: TGTGCCAGCAGCCAAGATTGGGCGGGAGGGTACAATGAGCAGTTCTTC; CDR3: CASSQDWAGGYNEQFF
D: TRBD1; J: TRBJ2-7; V: TRBV7-3; size: .; DNA: TGTGCCAGCAGCTTCACAGGGGAAGCCGAGCAGTACTTC; CDR3: CASSFTGEAEQYF
D: TRBD1; J: TRBJ1-2; V: TRBV5-4; size: .; DNA: TGTGCCAGCAGCGGGGGACAGGGATGGAACTATGGCTACACCTTC; CDR3: CASSGGQGWNYGYTF
D: TRBD1; J: TRBJ2-5; V: TRBV18; size: .; DNA: TGTGCCAGCTCCCCTGACAGGGGCCAAGGGGAGACCCAGTACTTC; CDR3: CASSPDRGQGETQYF
D: TRBD1; J: TRBJ1-2; V: TRBV5-1; size: .; DNA: TGCGCCAGCAGCTTGGAGGGACAGGGGGCGCCTAACTATGGCTACACCTTC; CDR3: CASSLEGQGAPNYGYTF
D: TRBD2; J: TRBJ2-3; V: TRBV13; size: .; DNA: TGTGCCAGCAGCTTAGGGCTAGCGGGGGAAGATACGCAGTATTTT; CDR3: CASSLGLAGEDTQYF
D: .; J: TRBJ2-7; V: TRBV27; size: .; DNA: TGTGCCAGCTCCCAAAGAGGAGGACCTTACGAGCAGTACTTC; CDR3: CASSQRGGPYEQYF
D: .; J: TRBJ2-5; V: TRBV7-3; size: .; DNA: TGTGCCAGCAGCACGGACAGACAAGAGACCCAGTACTTC; CDR3: CASSTDRQETQYF
D: TRBD1; J: TRBJ2-1; V: TRBV6-4; size: .; DNA: TGTGCCAGCAGTGGGACGGGACAGGGTATTAATGAGCAGTTCTTC; CDR3: CASSGTGQGINEQFF
D: TRBD2; J: TRBJ2-7; V: TRBV29-1; size: .; DNA: TGCAGCGCATCCCAGCGGGGGGGCTACGAGCAGTACTTC; CDR3: CSASQRGGYEQYF
D: .; J: TRBJ1-1; V: TRBV19; size: once; DNA: TGTGCCAGTAGTATAGACGCGGGACCCGAAAGGGGAGCTTTCTTT; CDR3: CASSIDAGPERGAFF
D: .; J: TRBJ1-1; V: TRBV10-3; size: .; DNA: TGTGCCATCCGGTCGATGGGCGCGAGTGAAGCTTTCTTT; CDR3: CAIRSMGASEAFF
D: .; J: TRBJ2-1; V: TRBV6-5; size: .; DNA: TGTGCCAGCATGGCGGTATACATCAATGAGCAGTTCTTC; CDR3: CASMAVYINEQFF
D: TRBD2; J: TRBJ2-2; V: TRBV18; size: .; DNA: TGTGCCAGCTCACCGCTAGCGGGAGGCCGATCGAACACCGGGGAGCTGTTTTTT; CDR3: CASSPLAGGRSNTGELFF
D: TRBD2; J: TRBJ2-1; V: TRBV14; size: .; DNA: TGTGCCAGCAGCCGTGGACTAGCAGCCGGTGAGCAGTTCTTC; CDR3: CASSRGLAAGEQFF
D: TRBD1; J: TRBJ2-2; V: TRBV6-5; size: once; DNA: TGTGCCAGCAACCACGACAGGGAAGGCGGGGAGCTGTTTTTT; CDR3: CASNHDREGGELFF